A single sample is the source of the 18 T cell receptor beta chains below, sequenced in a study of control samples from healthy donors and cancer patients. This table comes from immunoSEQ multiplex PCR, and its TCRdb copy is limited to in-frame clones, with some not included. The data contain 140,000 to 150,000 clones, 93% of them singletons. Sample: blood. The receptors stem from a man between 18 and 35 years old in good health.

The chain joins TRBV11-1 to TRBJ1-2; 9 bases map to TRBD1. CDR1 and CDR2 (germline): SGHAT, FQDESV (reference sequence). The CDR3 totals 14 residues. V lost 4 bases to trimming and J lost 5 bases; unmatched junction nucleotides: 5. The CDR3 DNA reads as TGTGCCAGCAGCTCCGGGACAGGGCCTTATGGCTACACCTTC. It is translated as CASSSGTGPYGYTF.

Comments on this clone: Other DNA sequences in the same sample also yield this CDR3. The rearrangement links TRBV18 to TRBJ1-4; a possible D gene is TRBD1 (5 bases). The CDR3 loop spans 15 amino acids. Trimming removed 2 bases at V and 3 bases at J, with 10 bases between. The germline V gene encodes CDR1 KGHSH and CDR2 LQKENI. The CDR3 DNA sequence: TGTGCCAGCTCACCAGTGGGGGTTTCTAATGAAAAACTGTTTTTT. Protein product: CASSPVGVSNEKLFF.

The V gene is TRBV30, the J gene TRBJ2-7; 7 bases line up with TRBD2. Germline CDR1 GTSNPN, CDR2 SVGIG (reference sequence). V lost 4 bases, J lost 7 bases, and 13 bases stayed unmatched. This CDR3 contains 14 residues. CDR3 in DNA: TGTGCCTGGAACGGCGGGGGAAACAAGGGGGAGCAGTACTTC. This gives the protein CAWNGGGNKGEQYF.

The rearrangement joins TRBV7-9 to TRBJ2-1, with D tentatively TRBD1 (6 bases). Trimming left V 4 bases short and J 12 bases short, with 13 bases between. This CDR3 has 12 amino acids. Germline CDR1 and CDR2: SEHNR and FQNEAQ (reference sequence). The CDR3 loop reads CASSSDRTMQFF. As DNA, the CDR3 is TGTGCCAGCAGCTCAGACAGGACGATGCAGTTCTTC.

This rearrangement joins TRBV4-2 to TRBJ2-5; a possible D gene is TRBD1 (5 bases). The length of the CDR3 is 14 residues. The germline V gene has CDR1 LGHNA and CDR2 YNFKEQ. Between the trimmed V and J ends, which lost 1 base and 7 bases, there was a span of 13 bases. The CDR3, as DNA: TGTGCCAGCAGCCAAGTGGTACAGGACGGGACCCAGTACTTC. Translation gives CASSQVVQDGTQYF.

This clone was seen ten or more times. This chain connects TRBV5-1 to TRBJ2-1; no reliable D call. CDR1 and CDR2 from the germline V gene are SGHRS and YFSETQ. The CDR3 covers 12 residues. The germline V and J ends were trimmed by 5 bases and 6 bases, with 9 bases remaining between them. This CDR3 reads CASRIGLNEQFF. The CDR3 DNA reads as TGCGCCAGCAGAATCGGTCTCAATGAGCAGTTCTTC.

The chain employs TRBV19 and TRBJ1-1; D is unresolved. CDR1 LNHDA and CDR2 SQIVND come from the germline V gene (reference sequence). V dropped 5 bases and J dropped 1 base, with 14 bases sitting between them. The CDR3 totals 15 residues. CDR3 residues: CASSSPGRANTEAFF. The CDR3 nucleotides are TGTGCCAGTAGTTCTCCGGGGAGGGCGAACACTGAAGCTTTCTTT.

The chain combines TRBV10-1 with TRBJ1-1, with a weak D call TRBD1 (6 bases). This CDR3 has 13 amino acids. Between the trimmed V and J ends, which lost 5 bases and 4 bases, there was a span of 11 bases. Germline values: CDR1 WNHNN, CDR2 SYGVQD (reference sequence). The CDR3 region is CASSTGIPTEAFF. The CDR3 coding sequence is TGCGCCAGCAGTACAGGGATCCCCACTGAAGCTTTCTTT.

This clone has only one observation. The V call is TRBV6-5, the J call TRBJ1-4; possible D gene TRBD1, 5 bases. Germline V CDR1 and CDR2: MNHEY, SVGAGI. This CDR3 contains 13 residues. Trimming shortened V by 7 bases and J by 7 bases, and 13 bases separated the two germline ends. This CDR3 is CASNDGTGEKLFF. DNA for the CDR3: TGTGCCAGCAACGATGGGACTGGTGAAAAACTGTTTTTT.

The chain combines TRBV5-5 with TRBJ2-1; the match to TRBD1 covers 7 bases. The CDR3 extends over 15 amino acids. The V and J ends lost 4 bases and 2 bases, in that order; junction bases with no gene match: 6. Germline CDR1 SGHKS, CDR2 YYEKEE (reference sequence). CDR3 sequence: CASSPRTGPYNEQFF. The CDR3, as DNA: TGTGCCAGCAGCCCTCGGACAGGTCCCTACAATGAGCAGTTCTTC.

V usage is TRBV27 and J usage is TRBJ1-6; TRBD1 matches at 7 bases. Per the germline V gene, CDR1 is MNHEY and CDR2 is SMNVEV (reference sequence). V lost 6 bases to trimming and J lost 4 bases; unmatched junction nucleotides: 9. CDR3 length: 16 residues. The CDR3 sequence: CASSPWAGGYNSPLHF. CDR3 in DNA: TGTGCCAGCAGCCCCTGGGCAGGGGGTTATAATTCACCCCTCCACTTT.

CDR3 sequence (DNA): TGTGCCAGCAGCTTGTATTTCGAGGGGCTGGGCACTGAAGCTTTCTTT. Protein: CASSLYFEGLGTEAFF. V gene TRBV5-6 combines with J gene TRBJ1-1, with D possibly being TRBD1 (5 bases). Germline CDR1 reads SGHDT; CDR2 reads YYEEEE. Trimming removed 1 base from V and 4 bases from J, with 17 bases in between. The CDR3 runs 16 residues.

This chain connects TRBV12-3 or TRBV12-4 to TRBJ2-5; a weak D match, TRBD1 (6 bases). Between the trimmed V and J ends, which lost 6 bases and 5 bases, there was a span of 10 bases. The CDR3 has 12 amino acids. The CDR3 sequence: CASSWGLETQYF. The CDR3 nucleotides are TGTGCCAGCAGCTGGGGGCTGGAGACCCAGTACTTC.

This chain joins TRBV5-6 and TRBJ1-5; D is unclear. Trimming took off 4 bases at V and 3 bases at J, with 8 bases between the two ends. The CDR3 covers 13 residues. Germline CDR1 SGHDT, CDR2 YYEEEE. This CDR3 is CASSRGPNQPQHF. DNA of the CDR3: TGTGCCAGCAGCCGAGGACCCAATCAGCCCCAGCATTTT.

The chain uses TRBV5-5 and TRBJ1-2, with 9 bases lining up with TRBD1. J was trimmed by 4 bases and V by 2 bases; bases with no gene match: 12. Per germline, CDR1 SGHKS and CDR2 YYEKEE (reference sequence). This CDR3 has 17 residues. CDR3 sequence: CASSFWDRERKLYGYTF. CDR3 coding DNA: TGTGCCAGCAGCTTTTGGGACAGGGAGCGTAAACTCTATGGCTACACCTTC.

The chain carries TRBV5-6 and TRBJ1-2; D is uncertain. The CDR3 length is 13 residues. Trimming took 1 base from V and 4 from J, leaving 8 bases between them. Looked up from germline, CDR1 is SGHDT and CDR2 is YYEEEE. The CDR3 coding sequence is TGTGCCAGCAGCTTGCAGCTGTCCTATGGCTACACCTTC. Translating gives CASSLQLSYGYTF. The complete variable domain, with remaining parts taken from reference TRBV5-6 and TRBJ1-2, reads DAGVTQSPTHLIKTRGQQVTLRCSPKSGHDTVSWYQQALGQGPQFIFQYYEEEERQRGNFPDRFSGHQFPNYSSELNVNALLLGDSALYLCASSLQLSYGYTFGSGTRLTVV.

This clone was seen once. This chain connects TRBV29-1 to TRBJ1-1; D remains unclear. Germline V gene lookup returns CDR1 SQVTM and CDR2 ANQGSEA. The V gene lost 4 bases and the J gene lost 4 bases, with 16 bases spanning the gap. The CDR3 has 14 amino acids. CDR3 amino acids: CSVATLSGGTEAFF. CDR3 coding DNA: TGCAGCGTTGCTACTTTATCGGGAGGCACTGAAGCTTTCTTT.

This clone was seen only once. The rearrangement uses TRBV5-1 and TRBJ2-7, with TRBD1 identical over 8 bases. V shed 0 bases, J shed 7 bases, and the junction held 9 bases outside the gene matches. This CDR3 comprises 15 residues. The germline V gene encodes CDR1 SGHRS and CDR2 YFSETQ. The CDR3 loop is CASSLVRDRLGEQYF. In DNA, the CDR3 is TGCGCCAGCAGCTTGGTTAGGGACAGGCTAGGGGAGCAGTACTTC.